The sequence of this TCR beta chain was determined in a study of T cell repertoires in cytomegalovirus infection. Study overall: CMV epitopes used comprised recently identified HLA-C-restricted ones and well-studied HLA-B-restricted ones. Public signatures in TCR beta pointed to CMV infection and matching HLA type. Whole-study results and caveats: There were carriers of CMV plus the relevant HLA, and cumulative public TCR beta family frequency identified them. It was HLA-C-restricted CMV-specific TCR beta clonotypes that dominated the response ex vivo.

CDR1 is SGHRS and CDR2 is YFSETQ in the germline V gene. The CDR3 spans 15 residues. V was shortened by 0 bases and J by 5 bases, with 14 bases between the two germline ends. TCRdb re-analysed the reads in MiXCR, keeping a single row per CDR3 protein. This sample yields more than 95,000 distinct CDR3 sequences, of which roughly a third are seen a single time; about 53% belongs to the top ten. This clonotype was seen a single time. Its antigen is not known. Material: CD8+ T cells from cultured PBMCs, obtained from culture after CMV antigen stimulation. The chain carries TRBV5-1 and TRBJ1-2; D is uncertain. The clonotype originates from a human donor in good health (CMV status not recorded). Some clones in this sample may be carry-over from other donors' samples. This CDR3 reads CASSLDPSAPYGYTF. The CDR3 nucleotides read TGCGCCAGCAGCTTGGACCCCTCCGCACCATATGGCTACACCTTC. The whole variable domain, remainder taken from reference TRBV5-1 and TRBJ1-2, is KAGVTQTPRYLIKTRGQQVTLSCSPISGHRSVSWYQQTPGQGLQFLFEYFSETQRNKGNFPGRFSGRQFSNSRSEMNVSTLELGDSALYLCASSLDPSAPYGYTFGSGTRLTVV.